This TCR beta chain was obtained from a study of CD8+CD57+ T cells in acquired aplastic anemia. Study-wide background: Sorted CD4+ and CD8+ cells gave an average of around 3.3 ug of DNA. Overall study findings and caveats: It was found that more than 25 CD8+ CDR3 sequences were shared between patients and controls. Simpson's diversity of CD8+ cells was not significantly different in patients compared with controls.

Germline-derived CDR1 and CDR2 are SGHDT and YYEEEE. Trimming cost V 4 bases and J 6 bases, with 10 bases left between them. This CDR3 spans 12 amino acids. Flow cytometry had shown expanded CD8+CD57+ cells in the patients chosen for sequencing. No therapy had been given to the patients at the time of blood sampling. In regard to this clonotype: The target antigen is unknown.

Template material for TCR beta VDJ and CDR3 profiling consisted of genomic DNA. TCRdb processed the reads anew with MiXCR; each CDR3 protein has one entry. The repertoire holds 75,000 to 80,000 distinct CDR3 sequences, roughly 70% seen once, with around 80% in the top ten. The V and J genes are TRBV5-6 and TRBJ1-1; D is uncertain. This TCR came from a human donor with aplastic anemia. Source material: sorted CD4+, CD8+, or CD8+CD57+ T cells (not recorded which) from PBMCs. DNA of the CDR3: TGTGCCAGCAGCCTACGGAATGCTGAAGCTTTCTTT. This gives the protein CASSLRNAEAFF.